This TCR beta chain was sequenced during a study of T cells in women clearing cervical HPV infection. Germline V gives CDR1 MDHEN, CDR2 SYDVKM. V was clipped by 2 bases and J by 6 bases, with 8 bases between them. The CDR3 covers 12 residues. MY09/MY11 PCR detected cervical HPV DNA; dot-blot assigned genotypes. TCRdb keeps only in-frame clones here, not all; method: immunoSEQ multiplex PCR. The sample's table shows 40,000 or so clones. A remark on this clone: The CDR3 is cut off 3 residues early in the read; its end comes from the germline J gene.

This TCR was sampled from a woman between 18 and 69 years old with a cervical HPV16 infection that either progressed to CIN3+ or cleared (not recorded which). The rearrangement joins TRBV28 to TRBJ2-7; D not resolved. Sequenced sample: blood buffy coat. The CDR3 DNA, read in part, is TGTGCCAGCAGTTTAGGCTTGGTCGAG. The encoded protein is CASSLGLVE. In full, the CDR3 is CASSLGLVEQYF. Using reference TRBV28 and TRBJ2-7 for the parts outside the CDR3, the full variable domain is DVKVTQSSRYLVKRTGEKVFLECVQDMDHENMFWYRQDPGLGLRLIYFSYDVKMKEKGDIPEGYSVSREKKERFSLILESASTNQTSMYLCASSLGLVEQYFGPGTRLTVT.